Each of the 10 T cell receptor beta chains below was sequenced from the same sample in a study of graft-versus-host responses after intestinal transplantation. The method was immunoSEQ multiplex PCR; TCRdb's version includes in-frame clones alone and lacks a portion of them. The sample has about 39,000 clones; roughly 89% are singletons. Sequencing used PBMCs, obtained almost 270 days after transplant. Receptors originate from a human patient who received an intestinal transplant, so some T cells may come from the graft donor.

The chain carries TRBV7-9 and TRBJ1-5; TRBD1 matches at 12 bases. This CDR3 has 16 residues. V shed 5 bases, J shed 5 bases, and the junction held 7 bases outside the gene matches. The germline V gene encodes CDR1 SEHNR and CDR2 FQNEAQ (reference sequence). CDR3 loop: CASSPGWDRGHQPQHF. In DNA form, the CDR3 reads TGTGCCAGCAGCCCCGGGTGGGACAGGGGGCATCAGCCCCAGCATTTT.

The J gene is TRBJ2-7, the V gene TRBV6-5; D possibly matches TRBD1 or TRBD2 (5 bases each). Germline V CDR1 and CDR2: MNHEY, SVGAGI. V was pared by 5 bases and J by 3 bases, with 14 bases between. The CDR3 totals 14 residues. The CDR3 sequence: CASSDTGRRYEQYF. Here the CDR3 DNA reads TGTGCCAGCAGTGACACGGGACGGCGCTACGAGCAGTACTTC.

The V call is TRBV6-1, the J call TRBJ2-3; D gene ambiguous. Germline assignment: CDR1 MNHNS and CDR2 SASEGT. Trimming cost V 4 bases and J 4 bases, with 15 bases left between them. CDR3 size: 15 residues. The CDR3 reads CASSAPGASPDTQYF. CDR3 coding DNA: TGTGCCAGCAGTGCGCCCGGCGCCTCCCCAGATACGCAGTATTTT.

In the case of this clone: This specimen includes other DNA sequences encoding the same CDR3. For the CDR3, the DNA is TGTGCCAGTAGTATAGGGGCAAACTATGGCTACACCTTC. This sequence encodes CASSIGANYGYTF. The rearrangement uses TRBV19 and TRBJ1-2; no clear D. The ends were cut back, 1 base at V and 2 bases at J, with 5 bases in the middle. The CDR3 runs to 13 residues. Germline-derived CDR1 and CDR2 are LNHDA and SQIVND (reference sequence).

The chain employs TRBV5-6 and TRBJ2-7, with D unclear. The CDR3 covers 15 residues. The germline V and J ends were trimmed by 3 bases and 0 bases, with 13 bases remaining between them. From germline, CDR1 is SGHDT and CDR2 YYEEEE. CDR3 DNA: TGTGCCAGCAGCTGGGTCTTTTCCAGCTCCTACGAGCAGTACTTC. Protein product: CASSWVFSSSYEQYF. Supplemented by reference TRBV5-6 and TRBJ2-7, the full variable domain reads DAGVTQSPTHLIKTRGQQVTLRCSPKSGHDTVSWYQQALGQGPQFIFQYYEEEERQRGNFPDRFSGHQFPNYSSELNVNALLLGDSALYLCASSWVFSSSYEQYFGPGTRLTVT.

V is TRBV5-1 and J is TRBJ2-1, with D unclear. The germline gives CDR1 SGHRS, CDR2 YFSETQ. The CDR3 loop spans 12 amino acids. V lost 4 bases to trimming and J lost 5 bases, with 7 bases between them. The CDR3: CASSPDNNEQFF. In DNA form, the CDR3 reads TGCGCCAGCAGCCCGGATAACAATGAGCAGTTCTTC.

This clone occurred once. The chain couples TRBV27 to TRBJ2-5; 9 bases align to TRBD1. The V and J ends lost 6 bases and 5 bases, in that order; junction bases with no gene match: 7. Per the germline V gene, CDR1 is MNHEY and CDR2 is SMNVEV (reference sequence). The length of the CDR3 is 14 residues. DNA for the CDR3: TGTGCCAGCAGCCCTTTTGGACAGGGGGAGACCCAGTACTTC. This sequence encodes CASSPFGQGETQYF.

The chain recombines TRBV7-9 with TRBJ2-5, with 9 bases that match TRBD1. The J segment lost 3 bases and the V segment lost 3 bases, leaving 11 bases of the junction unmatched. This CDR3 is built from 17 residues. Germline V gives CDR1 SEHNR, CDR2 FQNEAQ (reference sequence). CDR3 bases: TGTGCCAGCAGCTTGGGGGGAGTAGGGACAGGGAAAGAGACCCAGTACTTC. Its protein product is CASSLGGVGTGKETQYF.

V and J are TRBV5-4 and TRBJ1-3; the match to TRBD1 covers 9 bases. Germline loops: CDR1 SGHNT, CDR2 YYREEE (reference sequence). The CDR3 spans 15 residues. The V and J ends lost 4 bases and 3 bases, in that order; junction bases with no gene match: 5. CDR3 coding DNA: TGTGCCAGCAGCCCGGACAGGGGCTTTGGAAACACCATATATTTT. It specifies CASSPDRGFGNTIYF.

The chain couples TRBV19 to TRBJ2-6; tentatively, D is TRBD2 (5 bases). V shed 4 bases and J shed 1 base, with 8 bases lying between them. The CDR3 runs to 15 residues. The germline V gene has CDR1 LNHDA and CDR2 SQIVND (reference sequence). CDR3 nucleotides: TGTGCCAGTAGTACCGGGATGTCTGGGGCCAACGTCCTGACTTTC. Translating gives CASSTGMSGANVLTF.